Below are 4 T cell receptor beta chains sequenced from a single sample in a study of blood T cell repertoires in COVID-19 (dated by TCRdb to 2020 to 2022). Receptor amplification or capture employed the immunoSEQ multiplex PCR assay. TCRdb provides this immuneACCESS table in a form limited to in-frame rearrangements. Some clones are lacking; in checked studies, under half of them reflect an unresolved V gene, and why the rest are absent is not known. The sample table lists about 180,000 clones, 87% of them with a count of one. The ten most abundant clones make up 7% of the sample. Sequenced material: PBMCs or T cells enriched from blood (not recorded which). These receptors all stem from a woman aged 50 to 60 who had recovered from COVID-19.

In regard to this clone: This CDR3 is also generated by other DNA sequences in the sample. The chain links TRBV10-3 to TRBJ1-5; D perhaps matches TRBD1 (5 bases). The CDR3 is made up of 13 amino acids. Trimming took off 2 bases at V and 7 bases at J, with 9 bases between the two ends. In germline, CDR1 is ENHRY, CDR2 SYGVKD. The CDR3 DNA reads as TGTGCCATCAGTGAGCCGGGGGGACAGCCCCAGCATTTT. This encodes CAISEPGGQPQHF.

This clone was observed a single time. The J gene is TRBJ2-7, the V gene TRBV11-2; D call uncertain. The CDR3 is 13 residues long. The germline CDR1 and CDR2 sequences are SGHAT and FQNNGV. V shed 1 base and J shed 3 bases, with 7 bases lying between them. The CDR3 nucleotides read TGTGCCAGCAGCTTAGGCAGGAACTACGAGCAGTACTTC. Its translation: CASSLGRNYEQYF.

The rearrangement joins TRBV3-1 (or the pseudogene TRBV3-2) to TRBJ2-1, with TRBD2 matching over 7 bases. Trimming cost V 1 base and J 8 bases; bases outside gene matches: 11. Germline V gene lookup returns CDR1 LGHDT and CDR2 YNNKEL (reference sequence). There are 16 residues in the CDR3. The CDR3 here is CASSQGGGEDYDEQFF. CDR3 nucleotide sequence: TGTGCCAGCAGCCAAGGGGGGGGAGAGGATTACGATGAGCAGTTCTTC.

The genes are TRBV6-2 or TRBV6-3 and TRBJ2-2; D not certain. The CDR3 has 14 residues. V lost 1 base, J lost 6 bases, and 9 bases lay in between. Germline V lookup: CDR1 MNHEY, CDR2 SVGEGT. CDR3 residues: CASSYLGSAGELFF. CDR3 nucleotides: TGTGCCAGCAGTTACTTGGGCTCTGCCGGGGAGCTGTTTTTT.